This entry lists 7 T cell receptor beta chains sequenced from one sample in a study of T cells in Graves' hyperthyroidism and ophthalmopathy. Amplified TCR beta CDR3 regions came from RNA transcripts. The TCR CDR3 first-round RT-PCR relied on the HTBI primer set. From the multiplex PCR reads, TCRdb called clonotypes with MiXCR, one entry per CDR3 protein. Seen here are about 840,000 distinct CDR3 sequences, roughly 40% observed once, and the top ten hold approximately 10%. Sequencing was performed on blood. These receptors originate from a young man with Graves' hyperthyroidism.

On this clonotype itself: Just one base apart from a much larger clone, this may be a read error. The CDR3 region is CPSSSYRGPNYGYTF. CDR3 sequence (DNA): TGTCCCAGCAGCTCATACAGGGGGCCTAACTATGGCTACACCTTC. This rearrangement joins TRBV7-8 to TRBJ1-2; 9 positions match TRBD1. The CDR3 runs to 15 residues. In germline, CDR1 is SGHVS, CDR2 FQNEAQ.

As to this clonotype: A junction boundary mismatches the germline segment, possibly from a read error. The CDR3 coding sequence is TGTGCCAGTAGCTTAAATAGTTCACCCCTCCACTTT. Translating gives CASSLNSSPLHF. The chain is built from TRBV7-6 and TRBJ1-6; D not certain. The length of the CDR3 is 12 residues. CDR1 is SGHVS and CDR2 is FNYEAQ in the germline V gene.

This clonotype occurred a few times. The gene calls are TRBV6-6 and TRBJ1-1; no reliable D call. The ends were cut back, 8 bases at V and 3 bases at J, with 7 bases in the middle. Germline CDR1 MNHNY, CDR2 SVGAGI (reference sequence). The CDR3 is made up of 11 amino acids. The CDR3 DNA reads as TGTGCCAGCGAGAGGGACACTGAAGCTTTCTTT. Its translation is CASERDTEAFF.

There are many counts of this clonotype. CDR3 nucleotides: TGTGCCATCAGATCCGCCGAGGGGCCTACCGAGACCCAGTACTTC. It yields the protein CAIRSAEGPTETQYF. V usage is TRBV10-3 and J usage is TRBJ2-5, with D perhaps given as TRBD1 or TRBD2 (5 bases each). Between the trimmed V and J ends, which lost 6 bases and 5 bases, there was a span of 19 bases. Germline CDR1 ENHRY, CDR2 SYGVKD. This CDR3 comprises 15 residues.

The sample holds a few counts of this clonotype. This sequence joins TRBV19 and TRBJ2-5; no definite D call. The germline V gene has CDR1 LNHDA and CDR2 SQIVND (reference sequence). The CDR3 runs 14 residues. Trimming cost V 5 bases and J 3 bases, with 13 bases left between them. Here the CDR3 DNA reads TGTGCCAGTAGTCCCCTGTCAGGAGAAGAGACCCAGTACTTC. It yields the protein CASSPLSGEETQYF.

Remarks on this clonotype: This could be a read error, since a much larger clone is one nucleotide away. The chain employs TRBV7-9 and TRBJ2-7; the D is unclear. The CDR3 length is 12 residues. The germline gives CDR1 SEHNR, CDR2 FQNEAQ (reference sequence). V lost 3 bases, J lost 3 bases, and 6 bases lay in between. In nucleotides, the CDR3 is TGTGCCAGCAGCTTCAGCGTCTACGAGCAGTACTTC. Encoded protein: CASSFSVYEQYF.

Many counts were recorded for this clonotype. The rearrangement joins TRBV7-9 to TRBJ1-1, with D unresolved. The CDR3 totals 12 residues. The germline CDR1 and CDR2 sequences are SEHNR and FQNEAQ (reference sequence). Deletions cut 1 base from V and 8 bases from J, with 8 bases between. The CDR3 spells CASSLERTEAFF. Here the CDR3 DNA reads TGTGCCAGCAGCTTAGAGCGCACCGAAGCTTTCTTT.